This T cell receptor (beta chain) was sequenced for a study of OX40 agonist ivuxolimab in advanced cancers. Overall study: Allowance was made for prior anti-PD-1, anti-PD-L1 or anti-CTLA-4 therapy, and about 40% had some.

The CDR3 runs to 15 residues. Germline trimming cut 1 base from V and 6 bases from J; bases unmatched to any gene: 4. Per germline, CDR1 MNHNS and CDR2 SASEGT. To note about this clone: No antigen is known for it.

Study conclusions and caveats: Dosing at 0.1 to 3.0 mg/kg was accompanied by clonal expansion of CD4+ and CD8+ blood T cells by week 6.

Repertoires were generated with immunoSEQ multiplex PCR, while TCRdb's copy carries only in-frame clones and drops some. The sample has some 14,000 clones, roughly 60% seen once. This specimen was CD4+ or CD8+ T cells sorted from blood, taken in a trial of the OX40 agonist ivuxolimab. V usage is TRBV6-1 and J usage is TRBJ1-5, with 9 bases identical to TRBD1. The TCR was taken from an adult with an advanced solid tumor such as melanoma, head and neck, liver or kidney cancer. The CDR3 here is CASSEETGGRQPQHF. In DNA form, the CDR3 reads TGTGCCAGCAGTGAAGAGACAGGGGGACGTCAGCCCCAGCATTTT.